This is a list of T cell receptor beta chains from one sample in a study of molecular identifiers for immune sequencing clone quantification. TCRdb reprocessed the PCR reads with MiXCR, giving one entry per CDR3 protein. The table records about 630,000 distinct CDR3 sequences, roughly 25% of them present only once. Sample: naive CD8+ T cells from blood, with Jurkat cell RNA spiked in. Receptors were obtained from a human donor in good health. Some libraries in this study had Jurkat cell RNA spiked in. Both conserved end residues are trimmed from each CDR3. The order of the fields is clone size, V gene, CDR3 protein. Clone size is not always given. Where it is, it says once, few, many or a class for expanded clones.

few TRBV4-2 ASSQEYGTSYEQY
few TRBV29-1 SGVDVVGHNEQF
many TRBV13 ASSPRTGKEYEQY
many TRBV9 ASSPRREAAGELF
- TRBV19 ASLRLAGGPGTGELF
- TRBV27 ASSLRPSSYEQY
few TRBV7-9 ASSSWDEWGEQY
- TRBV10-3 AISELAGASTDTQY
many TRBV5-1 ASSGGQMDTEAF
- TRBV14 ASSQDNIYGYT
many TRBV20-1 SARKLGQGPSYEQY
once TRBV5-3 ASSRAPPSFNARELF
many TRBV2 ATRGDSQETQY
many TRBV9 ASSGTGGGQETQY
many TRBV24-1 ATSDKPGLAGNEQF
many TRBV28 ASSLGGTPGDTQY
- TRBV6-2/TRBV6-3 ASRPTRDWETQY
few TRBV12-3/TRBV12-4 ASSLRQDAYEQY
- TRBV28 ASSFWGTNQPQH
many TRBV6-1 ASSTWDSLNTEAF
few TRBV7-9 ASSQASGGTTGELF
- TRBV6-2/TRBV6-3 ASSGGASGYSYEQY
few TRBV13 ASSPGLGGNTIY
- TRBV6-2/TRBV6-3 ASSGGWGRELS
- TRBV4-3 ASSRAGGGMTDEKLF
many TRBV6-2/TRBV6-3 ASSANYQETQY
many TRBV5-6 ASSFYRGLGNQPQH
- TRBV29-1 SVGDRGGGYEQY
- TRBV29-1 RVEWAGTGDIQY
many TRBV7-2 ASSLGVRRDTQY
- TRBV27 ASSYKHRGYEQY
few TRBV27 ASSLSASGSHEQY
- TRBV6-5 ASGRTEENYGNT
many TRBV7-2 ASSSLPSENTQY
- TRBV15 ATSTGRACEQY
many TRBV7-9 ASSLAGQGAYGYT
many TRBV19 ASSAGTGGYEQY
- TRBV4-1 ASSLGALGAGTEAF
- TRBV6-2/TRBV6-3 ATRDPSLGEQY
many TRBV7-8 ASRRYRGEPEAF
few TRBV20-1 SARDIAGGTGELF
many TRBV7-9 ASSLVTGQAPSQETQY
few TRBV7-6 ASSLGDSIGYT
many TRBV5-1 ASSSQGNEQY